The sequence of this T cell receptor (beta chain) was determined in a study of T cells in Graves' hyperthyroidism and ophthalmopathy. The CDR3 consists of 14 residues. V lost 5 bases and J lost 5, with 15 bases in between. Germline loops: CDR1 DFQATT, CDR2 SNEGSKA (reference sequence). An approximately 10 ml volume of fresh peripheral blood provided the PBMCs. There were TCR beta CDR3 regions amplified from RNA transcripts. A set of HTBI primers served as the primers for a first-round RT-PCR of the TCR CDR3. TCRdb recomputed calls from the multiplex PCR reads with MiXCR, one row per CDR3 protein. The sample shows 500,000 to 600,000 distinct CDR3 sequences, 20% of them seen only once.

The material sequenced was blood. The receptor was isolated from a man aged 35-49 years with Graves' ophthalmopathy. The chain recombines TRBV20-1 with TRBJ1-4; no clear D. For the CDR3, the DNA is TGCAGTGCTCGCGCCGGGCTCATCAATGAAAAACTGTTTTTT. Translated, it gives CSARAGLINEKLFF.